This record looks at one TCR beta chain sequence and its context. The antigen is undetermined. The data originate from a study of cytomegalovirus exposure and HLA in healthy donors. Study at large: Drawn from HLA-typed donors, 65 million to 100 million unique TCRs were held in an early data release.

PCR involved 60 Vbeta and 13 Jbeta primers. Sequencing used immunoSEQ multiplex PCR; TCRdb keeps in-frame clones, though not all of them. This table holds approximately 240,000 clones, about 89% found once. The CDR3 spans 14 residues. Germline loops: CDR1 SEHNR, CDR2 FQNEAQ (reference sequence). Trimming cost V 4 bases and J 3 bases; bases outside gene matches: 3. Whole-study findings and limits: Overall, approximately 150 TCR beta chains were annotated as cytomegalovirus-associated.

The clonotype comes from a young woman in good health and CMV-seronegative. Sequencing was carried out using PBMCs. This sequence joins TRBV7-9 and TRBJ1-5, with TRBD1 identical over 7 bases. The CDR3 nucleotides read TGTGCCAGCAGCTATACAGGGGACAATCAGCCCCAGCATTTT. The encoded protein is CASSYTGDNQPQHF.